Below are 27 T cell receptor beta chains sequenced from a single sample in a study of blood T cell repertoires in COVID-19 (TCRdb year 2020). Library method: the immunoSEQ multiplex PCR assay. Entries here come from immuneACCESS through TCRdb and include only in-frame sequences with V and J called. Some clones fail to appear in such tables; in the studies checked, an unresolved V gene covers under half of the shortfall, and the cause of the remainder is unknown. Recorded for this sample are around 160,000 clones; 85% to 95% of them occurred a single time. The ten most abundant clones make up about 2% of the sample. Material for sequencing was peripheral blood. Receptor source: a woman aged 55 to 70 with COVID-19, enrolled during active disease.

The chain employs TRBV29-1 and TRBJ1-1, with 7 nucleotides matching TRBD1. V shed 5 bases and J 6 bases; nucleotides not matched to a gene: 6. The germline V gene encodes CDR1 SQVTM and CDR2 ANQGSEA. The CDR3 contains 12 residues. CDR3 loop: CSVNRGQAEAFF. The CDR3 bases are TGCAGCGTTAACAGGGGCCAGGCTGAAGCTTTCTTT.

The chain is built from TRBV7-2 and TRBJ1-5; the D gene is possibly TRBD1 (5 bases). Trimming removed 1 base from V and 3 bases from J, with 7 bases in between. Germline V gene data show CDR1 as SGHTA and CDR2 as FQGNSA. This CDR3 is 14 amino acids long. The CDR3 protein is CASSLGQHNQPQHF. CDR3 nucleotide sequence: TGTGCCAGCAGCTTAGGACAGCACAATCAGCCCCAGCATTTT.

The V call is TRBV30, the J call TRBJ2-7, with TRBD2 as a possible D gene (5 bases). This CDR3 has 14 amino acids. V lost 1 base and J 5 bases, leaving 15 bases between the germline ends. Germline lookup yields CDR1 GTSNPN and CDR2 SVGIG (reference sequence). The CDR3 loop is CAWSDPRGSDEQYF. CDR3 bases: TGTGCCTGGAGTGACCCTCGAGGGAGTGACGAGCAGTACTTC. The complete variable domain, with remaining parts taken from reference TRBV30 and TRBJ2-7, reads SQTIHQWPATLVQPVGSPLSLECTVEGTSNPNLYWYRQAAGRGLQLLFYSVGIGQISSEVPQNLSASRPQDRQFILSSKKLLLSDSGFYLCAWSDPRGSDEQYFGPGTRLTVT.

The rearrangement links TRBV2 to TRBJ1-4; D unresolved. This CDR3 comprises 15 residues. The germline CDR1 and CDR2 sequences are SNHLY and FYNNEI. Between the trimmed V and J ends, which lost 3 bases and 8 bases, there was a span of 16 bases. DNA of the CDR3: TGTGCCAGCAGTGAGGGTCTCGGGGTAGGGGAAAAACTGTTTTTT. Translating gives CASSEGLGVGEKLFF.

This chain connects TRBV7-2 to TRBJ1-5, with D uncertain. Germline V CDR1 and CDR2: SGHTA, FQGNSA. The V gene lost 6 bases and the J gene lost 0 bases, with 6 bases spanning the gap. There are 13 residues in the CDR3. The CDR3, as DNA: TGTGCCAGCAGTTCTTATAGCAATCAGCCCCAGCATTTT. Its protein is CASSSYSNQPQHF.

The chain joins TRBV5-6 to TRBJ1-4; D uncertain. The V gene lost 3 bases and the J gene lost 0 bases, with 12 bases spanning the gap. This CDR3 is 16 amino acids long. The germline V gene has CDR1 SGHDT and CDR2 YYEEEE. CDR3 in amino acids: CASSSNGGTTNEKLFF. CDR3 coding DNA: TGTGCCAGCAGCTCCAACGGAGGAACAACTAATGAAAAACTGTTTTTT.

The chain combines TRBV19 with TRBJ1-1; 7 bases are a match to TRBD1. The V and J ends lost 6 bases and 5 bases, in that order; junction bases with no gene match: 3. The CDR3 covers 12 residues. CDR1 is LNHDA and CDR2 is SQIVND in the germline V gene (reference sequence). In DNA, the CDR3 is TGTGCCAGTAGGACGACAGGGACTGAAGCTTTCTTT. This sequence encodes CASRTTGTEAFF.

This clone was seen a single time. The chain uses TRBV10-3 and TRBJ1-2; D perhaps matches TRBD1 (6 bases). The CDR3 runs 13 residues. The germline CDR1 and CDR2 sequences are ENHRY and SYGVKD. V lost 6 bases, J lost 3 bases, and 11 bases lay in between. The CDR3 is CAIRGDTDYGYTF. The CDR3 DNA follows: TGTGCCATCAGGGGGGACACCGACTATGGCTACACCTTC.

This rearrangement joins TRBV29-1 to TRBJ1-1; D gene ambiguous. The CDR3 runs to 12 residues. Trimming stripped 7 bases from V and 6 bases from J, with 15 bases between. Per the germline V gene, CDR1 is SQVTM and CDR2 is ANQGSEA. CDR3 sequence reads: CSAPSAGAEAFF. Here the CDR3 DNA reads TGCAGCGCCCCGTCGGCCGGGGCTGAAGCTTTCTTT.

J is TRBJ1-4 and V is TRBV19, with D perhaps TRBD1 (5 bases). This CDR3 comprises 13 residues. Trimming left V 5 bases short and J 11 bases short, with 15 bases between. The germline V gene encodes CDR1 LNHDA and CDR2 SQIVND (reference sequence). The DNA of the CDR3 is TGTGCCAGTAGTCGGGGCGGGGTGCAGAAACTGTTTTTT. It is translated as CASSRGGVQKLFF.

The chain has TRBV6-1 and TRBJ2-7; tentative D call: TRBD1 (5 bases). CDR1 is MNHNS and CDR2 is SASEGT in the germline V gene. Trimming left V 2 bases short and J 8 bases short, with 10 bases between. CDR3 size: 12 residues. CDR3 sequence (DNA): TGTGCCAGCAGTGAAACAGGCTTCCAGCAGTACTTC. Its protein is CASSETGFQQYF.

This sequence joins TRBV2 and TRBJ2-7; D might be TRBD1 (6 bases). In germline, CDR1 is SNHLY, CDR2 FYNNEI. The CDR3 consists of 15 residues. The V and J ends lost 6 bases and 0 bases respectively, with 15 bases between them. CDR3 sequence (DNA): TGTGCCAGCAGGGACAGCCAAGTCCTCTCCTACGAGCAGTACTTC. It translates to CASRDSQVLSYEQYF.

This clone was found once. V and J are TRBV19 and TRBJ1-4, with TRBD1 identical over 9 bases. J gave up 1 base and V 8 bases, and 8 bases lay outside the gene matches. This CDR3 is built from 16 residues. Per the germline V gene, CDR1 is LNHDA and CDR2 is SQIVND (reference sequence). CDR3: CASLGETGGTNEKLFF. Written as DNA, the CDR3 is TGTGCCAGTTTGGGGGAGACAGGGGGAACTAATGAAAAACTGTTTTTT.

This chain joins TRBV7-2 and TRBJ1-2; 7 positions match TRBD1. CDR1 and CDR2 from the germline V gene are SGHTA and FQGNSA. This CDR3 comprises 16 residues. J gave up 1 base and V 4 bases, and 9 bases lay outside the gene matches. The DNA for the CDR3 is TGTGCCAGCAGCTGGACAGGCAGCGGAATTAACTATGGCTACACCTTC. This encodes CASSWTGSGINYGYTF. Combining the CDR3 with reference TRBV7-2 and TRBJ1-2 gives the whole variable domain GAGVSQSPSNKVTEKGKDVELRCDPISGHTALYWYRQSLGQGLEFLIYFQGNSAPDKSGLPSDRFSAERTGGSVSTLTIQRTQQEDSAVYLCASSWTGSGINYGYTFGSGTRLTVV.

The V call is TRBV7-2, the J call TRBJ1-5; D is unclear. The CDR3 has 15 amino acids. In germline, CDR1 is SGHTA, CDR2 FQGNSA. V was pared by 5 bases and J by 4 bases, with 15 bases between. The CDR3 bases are TGTGCCAGCAGCCCCCCTAGTAGACTTAATCAGCCCCAGCATTTT. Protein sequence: CASSPPSRLNQPQHF.

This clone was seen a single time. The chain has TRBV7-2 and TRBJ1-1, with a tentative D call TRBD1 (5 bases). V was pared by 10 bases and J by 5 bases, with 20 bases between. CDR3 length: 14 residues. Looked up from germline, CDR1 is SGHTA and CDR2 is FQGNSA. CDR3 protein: CATREHRVETEAFF. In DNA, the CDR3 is TGTGCCACCAGGGAGCACCGGGTAGAGACTGAAGCTTTCTTT.

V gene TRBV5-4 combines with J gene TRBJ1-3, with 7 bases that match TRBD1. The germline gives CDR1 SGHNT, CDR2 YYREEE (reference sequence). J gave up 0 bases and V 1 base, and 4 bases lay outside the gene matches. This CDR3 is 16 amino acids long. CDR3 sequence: CASSLSGGISGNTIYF. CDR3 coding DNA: TGTGCCAGCAGCTTGTCAGGGGGGATCTCTGGAAACACCATATATTTT.

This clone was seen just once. The CDR3, as DNA: TGTGCCAGCAGTTCCACAGGCCGGTGGAACACTGAAGCTTTCTTT. This translates into CASSSTGRWNTEAFF. The chain is built from TRBV6-2 or TRBV6-3 and TRBJ1-1; D is possibly TRBD1 (5 bases). Germline values: CDR1 MNHEY, CDR2 SVGEGT. V was shortened by 4 bases and J by 1 base, with 13 bases between the two germline ends. This CDR3 is built from 15 residues.

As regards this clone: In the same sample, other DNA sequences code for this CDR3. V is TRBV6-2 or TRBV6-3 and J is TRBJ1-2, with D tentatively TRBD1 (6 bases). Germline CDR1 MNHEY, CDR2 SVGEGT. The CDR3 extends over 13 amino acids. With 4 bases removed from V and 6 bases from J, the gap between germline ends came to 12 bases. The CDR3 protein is CASSLRGGNGYTF. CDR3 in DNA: TGTGCCAGCAGTTTACGTGGGGGCAATGGCTACACCTTC.

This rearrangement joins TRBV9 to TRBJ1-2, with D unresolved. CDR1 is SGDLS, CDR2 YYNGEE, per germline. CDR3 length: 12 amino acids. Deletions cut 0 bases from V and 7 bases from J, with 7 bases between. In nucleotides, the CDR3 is TGTGCCAGCAGCGTAGCCTTTTCTGGCTACACCTTC. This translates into CASSVAFSGYTF.

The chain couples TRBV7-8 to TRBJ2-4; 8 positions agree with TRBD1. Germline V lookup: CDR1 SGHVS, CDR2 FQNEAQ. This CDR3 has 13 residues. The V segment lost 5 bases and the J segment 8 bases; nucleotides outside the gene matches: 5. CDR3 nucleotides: TGTGCCAGCAGCGGTCAGGGGGCGGACATTCAGTACTTC. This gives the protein CASSGQGADIQYF.

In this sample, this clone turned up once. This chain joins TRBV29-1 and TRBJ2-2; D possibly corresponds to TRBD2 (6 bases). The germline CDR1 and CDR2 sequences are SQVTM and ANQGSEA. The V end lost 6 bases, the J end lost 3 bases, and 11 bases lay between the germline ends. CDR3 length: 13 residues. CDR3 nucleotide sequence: TGCAGCGTGTGGGACTCTTACACCGGGGAGCTGTTTTTT. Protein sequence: CSVWDSYTGELFF.

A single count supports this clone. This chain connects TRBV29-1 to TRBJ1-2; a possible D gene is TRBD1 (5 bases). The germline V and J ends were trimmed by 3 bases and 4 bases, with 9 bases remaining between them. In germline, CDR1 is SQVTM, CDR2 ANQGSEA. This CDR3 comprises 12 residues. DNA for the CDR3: TGCAGCGTTGATACGACAGCCTATGGCTACACCTTC. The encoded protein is CSVDTTAYGYTF.

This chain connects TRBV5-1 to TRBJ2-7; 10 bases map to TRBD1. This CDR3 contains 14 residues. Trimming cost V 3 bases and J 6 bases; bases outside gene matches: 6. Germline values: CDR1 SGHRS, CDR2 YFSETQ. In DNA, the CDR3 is TGCGCCAGCAGCTGGGGGACAGGGGATAGCGAGCAGTACTTC. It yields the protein CASSWGTGDSEQYF.

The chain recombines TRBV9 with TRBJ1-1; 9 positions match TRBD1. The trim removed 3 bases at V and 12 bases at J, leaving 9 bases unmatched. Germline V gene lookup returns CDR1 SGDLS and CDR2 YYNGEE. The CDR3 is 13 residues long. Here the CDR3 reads CASSALQQGATFF. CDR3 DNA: TGTGCCAGCAGCGCCCTGCAACAGGGGGCGACTTTCTTT. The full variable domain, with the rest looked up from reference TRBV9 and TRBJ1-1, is DSGVTQTPKHLITATGQRVTLRCSPRSGDLSVYWYQQSLDQGLQFLIQYYNGEERAKGNILERFSAQQFPDLHSELNLSSLELGDSALYFCASSALQQGATFFGQGTRLTVV.

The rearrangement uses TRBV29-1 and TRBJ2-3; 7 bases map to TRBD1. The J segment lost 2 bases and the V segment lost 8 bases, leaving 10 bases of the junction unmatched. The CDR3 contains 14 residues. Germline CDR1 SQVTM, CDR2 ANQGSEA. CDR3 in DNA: TGCAGCTCCTTGGGGACAGCCGACACAGATACGCAGTATTTT. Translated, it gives CSSLGTADTDTQYF.

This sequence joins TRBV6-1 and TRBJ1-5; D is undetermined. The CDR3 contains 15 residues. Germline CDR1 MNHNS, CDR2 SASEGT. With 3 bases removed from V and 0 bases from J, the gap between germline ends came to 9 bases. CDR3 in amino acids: CASSETYHSNQPQHF. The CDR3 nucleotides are TGTGCCAGCAGTGAGACTTACCATAGCAATCAGCCCCAGCATTTT.